This TCR beta chain was obtained from a study of blood T cell repertoires in COVID-19. Study-wide context: The United States, Italy and Spain supplied acute and convalescent COVID-19 samples. PBMCs, B-cell-depleted T cells, or T cells provided the cDNA or gDNA that made up the material.

Method: immunoSEQ multiplex PCR; TCRdb's copy keeps in-frame clones and lacks some. The table has about 40,000 clones, roughly nine tenths seen once; the top ten hold roughly 9.3%. Germline V gene data show CDR1 as SGDLS and CDR2 as YYNGEE. CDR3 length equals 14 residues. Trimming shortened V by 4 bases and J by 8 bases, and 15 bases separated the two germline ends. The TCR comes from a woman aged 80 or older with active COVID-19. Sample: peripheral blood. V usage is TRBV9 and J usage is TRBJ1-4, with D hard to call. CDR3 coding DNA: TGTGCCAGCAGCTCTCGGGCCTGGGAGGAAAAACTGTTTTTT. It yields the protein CASSSRAWEEKLFF.